This entry features one T cell receptor beta chain sequence. The data derive from a study of T cell responses to AZD1222 COVID-19 vaccine. J gave up 8 bases and V 3 bases, and 5 bases lay outside the gene matches. The CDR3 runs to 14 residues. The germline CDR1 and CDR2 sequences are MDHEN and SYDVKM. Some clones are missing from TCRdb's copy, which holds only in-frame ones; the method was immunoSEQ multiplex PCR. The sample carries 75,000 or so clones, approximately 89% recorded once. Specimen: peripheral blood, collected 28 days after the second AZD1222 dose. This chain links TRBV28 with TRBJ1-2, with TRBD1 matching 11 bases. This clonotype was obtained from an adult who received the AZD1222 COVID-19 vaccine. The DNA of the CDR3 is TGTGCCAGCAGTTTTGGACAGGGGGCGAGAGGCTACACCTTC. Residues: CASSFGQGARGYTF.